The present TCR beta chain was sequenced within a study of shared clonotypes between healthy human individuals (dated by TCRdb to the early 2020s). For the study in its entirety: The cohort comprised a couple of women and a few men aged 18 to 49 years. To estimate repertoire size and how much clonotype sharing occurs between individuals, the study deeply sequenced the blood TCR repertoires of about five healthy adults. Leukapheresis yielded between about 0.94 and 8.9 billion PBMCs per donor. Libraries were prepared and TCR repertoires were sequenced by different laboratories using diverse techniques, in order to increase sequencing depth and limit assay-specific biases. General conclusions and limits of the study: Pairwise subsampling led to the expectation that sequencing depth would affect the degree of clonotype sharing among donors. Sampling was limited to blood, and TCR repertoires in tissue likely differ from TCR repertoires in blood. Because the study included only a small number of donors, the genetic and exposure-history diversity represented was limited.

Reading from cysteine to phenylalanine, the CDR3 counts 13 amino acids. CDR3 DNA only is kept here, 39 bases in frame from base 1. The germline V gene gives CDR1 as KGHSH and CDR2 as LQKENI. V and J lose 6 bases and 4 bases, and a span of 10 bases separates them. Using the deep immunoSEQ assay, multiplex PCR amplified TCR CDR3 regions from genomic DNA. Extracted genomic DNA from each cell subset was spread evenly across all wells of several immunoSEQ 96-well plates, with each plate serving as a replicate. For unsorted PBMC, around 0.3 ug genomic DNA, equal to approximately 30,000 T cell genomes, was loaded into each replicate PCR. Ten immunoSEQ deep assay plates were used to sequence the unsorted PBMC genomic DNA. Purified libraries were measured with a Qubit 3.0 fluorometer, size-checked on a Bioanalyzer 2100, and measured again with the KAPA Library Quantification kit. Every immunoSEQ 96-well plate was sequenced on a dedicated single-read 150-cycle Illumina NextSeq 550 flow cell. The original methods were these. Because only junctional sequences without quality scores were contained in the immunoSEQ output, filtering matching that applied to full-length reads could not be performed. Sequences were annotated with PyIR, a Python wrapper for IgBLAST v1.9, using IMGT germline references to assign V/J genes and CDR3. Any read was removed if the V/J assignment was weak (E-value above 1e-6), the CDR3 was missing, or the read contained stop codons, out-of-frame junctions, or ambiguous translated residues. V3J clonotypes were defined as sequences sharing an identical inferred V gene, J gene, and CDR3 amino acid sequence. Percentage overlap between repertoires was calculated by dividing the number of shared unique clonotypes by the size of the smaller repertoire. RTK rarefaction, the Chao1 estimator, and Recon v2.1 estimates of unobserved clonotypes were used to assess repertoire richness. TCRdb mirrors the immuneACCESS table, restricted to in-frame sequences. Some clones are absent from its copies; in checked studies, under half trace to an unresolved V gene, and the reason for the others is unknown. Clone size and the V and J calls come from that table; the DNA yielded D and trimming. The sample table contains hundreds of thousands of clones; only one count was recorded for 75% to 80% of them. The leading ten clones occupy 9.5% to 15% of the sample.

About this clone: Its antigen specificity is not known. No base quality values were provided; no much bigger clone lies one nucleotide off. The sample has other DNA sequences that encode this CDR3 too.

Healthy HIV-negative adults with no recently reported acute infections or vaccinations were included as donors. All donors were Caucasian adults living in Nashville, Tennessee, USA. For unsorted samples, 90 million or so PBMCs were counted, and genomic DNA was extracted using the QIAamp DNA Blood Mini kit. After blood collection by leukapheresis, PBMCs were isolated using Ficoll-Histopaque density gradient centrifugation and then cryopreserved in the vapor phase of liquid nitrogen. This sequence uses TRBV18 and TRBJ1-5, and TRBD1 may be the D gene, going by 5 matching bases. The sample taken for sequencing was PBMCs. This sequence originates from a woman in her thirties or forties in good health. Some clones in this sample may be carry-over from other donors' samples. The nucleotide sequence is given as TGTGCCAGCTCGACCGGGGGAAATCAGCCCCAGCATTTT. This codes for CASSTGGNQPQHF.